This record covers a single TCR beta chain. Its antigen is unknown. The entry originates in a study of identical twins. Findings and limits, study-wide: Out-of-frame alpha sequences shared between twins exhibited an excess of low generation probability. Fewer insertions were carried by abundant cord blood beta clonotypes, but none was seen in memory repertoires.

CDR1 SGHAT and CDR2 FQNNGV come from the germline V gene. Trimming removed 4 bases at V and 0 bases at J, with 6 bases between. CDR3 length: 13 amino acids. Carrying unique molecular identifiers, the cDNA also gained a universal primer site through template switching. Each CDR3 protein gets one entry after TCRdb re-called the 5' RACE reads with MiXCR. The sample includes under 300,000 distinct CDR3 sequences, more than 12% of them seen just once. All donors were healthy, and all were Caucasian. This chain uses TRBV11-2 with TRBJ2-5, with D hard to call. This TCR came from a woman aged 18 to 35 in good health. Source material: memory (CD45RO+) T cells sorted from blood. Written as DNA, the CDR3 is TGTGCCAGCAGCTATGGAAACCAAGAGACCCAGTACTTC. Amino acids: CASSYGNQETQYF.